This T cell receptor beta chain was identified in a study of a mutant IDH1 vaccine in newly diagnosed glioma. V lost 2 bases and J lost 4; bases outside the gene matches: 6. The length of the CDR3 is 15 residues. Per germline, CDR1 GTSNPN and CDR2 SVGIG (reference sequence). A note on this clone: The antigen is not known.

Method: immunoSEQ multiplex PCR; TCRdb's copy keeps in-frame clones and lacks some. Among roughly 60,000 clones, under 90% were seen once, and the ten largest hold 7.4%. Time point: week 5, during vaccination. A single vaccine dose contained 300 ug of mutant IDH1 20-mer peptide, and topical imiquimod was used with it. The specimen was PBMCs, collected from a glioma patient whose treatment included an IDH1 peptide vaccine. V gene TRBV30 combines with J gene TRBJ1-5, with 9 positions matching TRBD1. This TCR derives from a woman between 45 and 65 years old with glioma. CDR3 sequence (DNA): TGTGCCTGGAGTCTCCGGGACAGGGTAAATCAGCCCCAGCATTTT. This translates into CAWSLRDRVNQPQHF. Based on the CDR3 plus reference TRBV30 and TRBJ1-5, the full variable domain is SQTIHQWPATLVQPVGSPLSLECTVEGTSNPNLYWYRQAAGRGLQLLFYSVGIGQISSEVPQNLSASRPQDRQFILSSKKLLLSDSGFYLCAWSLRDRVNQPQHFGDGTRLSIL.